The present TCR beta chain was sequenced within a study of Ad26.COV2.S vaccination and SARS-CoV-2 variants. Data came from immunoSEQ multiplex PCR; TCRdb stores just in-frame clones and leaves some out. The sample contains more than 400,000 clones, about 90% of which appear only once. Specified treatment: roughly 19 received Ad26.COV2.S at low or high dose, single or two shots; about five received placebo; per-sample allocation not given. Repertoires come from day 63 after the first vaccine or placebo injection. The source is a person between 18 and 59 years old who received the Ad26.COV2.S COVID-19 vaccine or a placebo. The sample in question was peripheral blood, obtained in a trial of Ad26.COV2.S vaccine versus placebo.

The CDR3 nucleotides are TGTGCCAGCAGCCCCCCCGACAGGAATTGGAACACCGGGGAGCTGTTTTTT. Its protein is CASSPPDRNWNTGELFF. The rearrangement uses TRBV27 and TRBJ2-2, with D perhaps matching TRBD1 (6 bases). The CDR3 has 17 residues. Deletions cut 6 bases from V and 1 base from J, with 18 bases between. The germline CDR1 and CDR2 sequences are MNHEY and SMNVEV (reference sequence).